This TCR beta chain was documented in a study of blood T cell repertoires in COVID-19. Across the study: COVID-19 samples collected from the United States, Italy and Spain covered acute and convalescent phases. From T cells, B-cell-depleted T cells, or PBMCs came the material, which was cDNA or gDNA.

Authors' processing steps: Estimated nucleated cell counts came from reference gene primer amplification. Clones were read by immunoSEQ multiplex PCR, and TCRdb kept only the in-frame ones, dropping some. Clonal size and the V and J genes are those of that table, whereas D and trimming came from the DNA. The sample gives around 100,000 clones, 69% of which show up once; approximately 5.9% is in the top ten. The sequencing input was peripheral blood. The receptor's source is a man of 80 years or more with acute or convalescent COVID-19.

CDR3 DNA: TGTGCCAGCAGCTCTAGAAATTCCTACAATGAGCAGTTCTTC. It codes for CASSSRNSYNEQFF. This chain uses TRBV5-8 with TRBJ2-1, with D unresolved. This CDR3 region has 14 residues. V was clipped by 3 bases and J by 1 base, with 8 bases between them. The V gene's germline CDR1 is SGHTS and CDR2 YDEGEE.